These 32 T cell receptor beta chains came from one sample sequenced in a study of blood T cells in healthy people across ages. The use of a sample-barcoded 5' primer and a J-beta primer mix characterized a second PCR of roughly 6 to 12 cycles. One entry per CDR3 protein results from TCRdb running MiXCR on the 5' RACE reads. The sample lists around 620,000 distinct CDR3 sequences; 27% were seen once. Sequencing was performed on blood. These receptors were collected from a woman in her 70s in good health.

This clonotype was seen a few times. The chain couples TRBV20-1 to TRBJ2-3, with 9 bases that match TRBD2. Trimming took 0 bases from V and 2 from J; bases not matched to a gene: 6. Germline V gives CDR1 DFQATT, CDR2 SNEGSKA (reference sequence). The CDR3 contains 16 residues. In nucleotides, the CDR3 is TGCAGTGCTAGAGACCCCACTAGCGGGTTCACAGATACGCAGTATTTT. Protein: CSARDPTSGFTDTQYF.

The CDR3 region is CAWSGGFGELFF. The CDR3 bases are TGTGCCTGGAGTGGGGGTTTCGGGGAGCTGTTTTTT. The rearrangement uses TRBV30 and TRBJ2-2, with unresolved D. Trimming pared 1 base from V and 7 bases from J, leaving 7 bases between. CDR3 length: 12 residues. The germline V gene encodes CDR1 GTSNPN and CDR2 SVGIG (reference sequence).

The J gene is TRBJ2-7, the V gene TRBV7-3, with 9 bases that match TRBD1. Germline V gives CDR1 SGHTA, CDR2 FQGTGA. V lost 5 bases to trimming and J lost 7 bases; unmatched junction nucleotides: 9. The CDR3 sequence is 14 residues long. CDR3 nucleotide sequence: TGTGCCAGCAGCCCAGGGACAGGGTTGGAAGAGCAGTACTTC. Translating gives CASSPGTGLEEQYF.

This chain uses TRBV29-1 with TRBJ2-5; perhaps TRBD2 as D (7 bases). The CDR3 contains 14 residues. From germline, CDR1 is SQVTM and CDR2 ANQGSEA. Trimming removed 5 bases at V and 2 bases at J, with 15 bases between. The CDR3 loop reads CSVTGGGQQETQYF. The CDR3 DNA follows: TGCAGCGTTACCGGCGGGGGCCAACAAGAGACCCAGTACTTC.

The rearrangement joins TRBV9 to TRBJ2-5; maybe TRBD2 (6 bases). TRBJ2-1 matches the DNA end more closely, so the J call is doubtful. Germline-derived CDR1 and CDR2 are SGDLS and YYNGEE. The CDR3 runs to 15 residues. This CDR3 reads CASSATPQTSNEQFF. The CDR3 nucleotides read TGTGCCAGCAGCGCCACCCCTCAGACTAGCAATGAGCAGTTCTTC.

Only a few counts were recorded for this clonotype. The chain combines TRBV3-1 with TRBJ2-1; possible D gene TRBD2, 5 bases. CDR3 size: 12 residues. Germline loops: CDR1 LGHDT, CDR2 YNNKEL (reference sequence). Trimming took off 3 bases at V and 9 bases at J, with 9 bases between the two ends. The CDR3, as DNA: TGTGCCAGCAGCCATTTGGACTCTGAGCAGTTCTTC. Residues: CASSHLDSEQFF.

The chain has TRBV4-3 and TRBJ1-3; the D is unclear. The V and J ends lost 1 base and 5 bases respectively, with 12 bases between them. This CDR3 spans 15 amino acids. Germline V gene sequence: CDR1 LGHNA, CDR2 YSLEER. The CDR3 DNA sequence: TGCGCCAGCAGCCAAGGGGGAGGTAGTCGAAACACCATATATTTT. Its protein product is CASSQGGGSRNTIYF.

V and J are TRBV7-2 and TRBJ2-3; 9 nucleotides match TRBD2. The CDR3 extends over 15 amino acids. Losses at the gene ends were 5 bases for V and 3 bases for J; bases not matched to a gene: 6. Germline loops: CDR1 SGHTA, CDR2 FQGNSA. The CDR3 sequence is CASSPGAGGTDTQYF. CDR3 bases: TGTGCCAGCAGCCCAGGGGCGGGGGGGACAGATACGCAGTATTTT. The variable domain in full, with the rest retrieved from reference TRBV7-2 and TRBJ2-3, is GAGVSQSPSNKVTEKGKDVELRCDPISGHTALYWYRQSLGQGLEFLIYFQGNSAPDKSGLPSDRFSAERTGGSVSTLTIQRTQQEDSAVYLCASSPGAGGTDTQYFGPGTRLTVL.

The CDR3 coding sequence is TGTGCCAGCAGGGAACTGATTGGGCCTGATCCCCTCCACTTT. This translates into CASRELIGPDPLHF. The chain employs TRBV2 and TRBJ1-6, with D hard to call. Trimming cost V 6 bases and J 13 bases, with 19 bases left between them. Germline loops: CDR1 SNHLY, CDR2 FYNNEI. The CDR3 totals 14 residues.

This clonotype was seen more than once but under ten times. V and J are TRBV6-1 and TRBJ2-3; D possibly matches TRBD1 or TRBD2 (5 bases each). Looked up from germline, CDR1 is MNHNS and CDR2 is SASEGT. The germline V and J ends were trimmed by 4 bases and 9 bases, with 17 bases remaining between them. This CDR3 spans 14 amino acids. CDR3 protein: CASSVTRGATTQYF. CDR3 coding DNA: TGTGCCAGCAGTGTAACACGGGGCGCCACGACGCAGTATTTT.

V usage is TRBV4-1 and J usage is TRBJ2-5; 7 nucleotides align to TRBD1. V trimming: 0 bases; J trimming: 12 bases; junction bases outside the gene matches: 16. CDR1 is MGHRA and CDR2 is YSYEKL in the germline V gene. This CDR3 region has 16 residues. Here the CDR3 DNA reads TGCGCCAGCAGCCAAGATCCCGGAACTCCTAACAGGGGAAAGTACTTC. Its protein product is CASSQDPGTPNRGKYF.

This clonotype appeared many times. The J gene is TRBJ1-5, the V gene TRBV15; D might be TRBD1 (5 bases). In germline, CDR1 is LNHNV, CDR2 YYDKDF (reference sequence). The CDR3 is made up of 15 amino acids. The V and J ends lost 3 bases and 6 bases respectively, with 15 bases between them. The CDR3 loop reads CATSRGGGTGQPQHF. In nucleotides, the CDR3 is TGTGCCACCAGCAGGGGTGGAGGGACGGGTCAGCCCCAGCATTTT.

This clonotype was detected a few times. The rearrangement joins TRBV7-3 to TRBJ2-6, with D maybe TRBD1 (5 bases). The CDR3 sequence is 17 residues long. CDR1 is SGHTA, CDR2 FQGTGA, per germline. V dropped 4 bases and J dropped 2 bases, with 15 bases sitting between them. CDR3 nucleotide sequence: TGTGCCAGCAGCTCCCAGCCCGGCAGGGCTGGGGCCAACGTCCTGACTTTC. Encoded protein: CASSSQPGRAGANVLTF.

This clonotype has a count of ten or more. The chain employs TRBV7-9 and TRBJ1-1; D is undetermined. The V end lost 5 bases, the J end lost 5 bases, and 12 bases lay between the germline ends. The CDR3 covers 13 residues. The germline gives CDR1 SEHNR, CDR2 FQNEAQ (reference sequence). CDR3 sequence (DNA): TGTGCCAGCAGCAGGACCGCCACGACTGAAGCTTTCTTT. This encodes CASSRTATTEAFF.

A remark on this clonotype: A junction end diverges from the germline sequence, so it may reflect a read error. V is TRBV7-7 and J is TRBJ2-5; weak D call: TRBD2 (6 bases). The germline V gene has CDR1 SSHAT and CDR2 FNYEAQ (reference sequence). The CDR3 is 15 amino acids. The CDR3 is CASSFGTGKSETQYF. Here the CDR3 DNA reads TGTGCTAGCAGCTTTGGGACTGGGAAAAGCGAGACCCAGTACTTC.

CDR3 residues: CSVVAQRQTEAFF. In DNA form, the CDR3 reads TGCAGCGTTGTGGCCCAGAGACAGACTGAAGCTTTCTTT. This chain joins TRBV29-1 and TRBJ1-1, with D possibly being TRBD1 (5 bases). The germline V gene has CDR1 SQVTM and CDR2 ANQGSEA. The CDR3 length is 13 residues. Trimming left V 4 bases short and J 5 bases short, with 14 bases between.

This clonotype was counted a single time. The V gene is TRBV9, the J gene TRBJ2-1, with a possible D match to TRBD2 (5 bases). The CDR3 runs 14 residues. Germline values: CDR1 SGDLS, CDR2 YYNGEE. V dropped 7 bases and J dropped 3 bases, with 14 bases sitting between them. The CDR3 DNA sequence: TGTGCCAGCGGGTCGGGAACCTTCTACAATGAGCAGTTCTTC. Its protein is CASGSGTFYNEQFF. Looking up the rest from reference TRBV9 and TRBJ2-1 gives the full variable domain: DSGVTQTPKHLITATGQRVTLRCSPRSGDLSVYWYQQSLDQGLQFLIQYYNGEERAKGNILERFSAQQFPDLHSELNLSSLELGDSALYFCASGSGTFYNEQFFGPGTRLTVL.

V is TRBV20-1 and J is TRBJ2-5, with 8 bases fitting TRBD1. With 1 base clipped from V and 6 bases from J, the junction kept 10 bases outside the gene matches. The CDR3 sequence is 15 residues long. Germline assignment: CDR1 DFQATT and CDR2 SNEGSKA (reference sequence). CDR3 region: CSARGAGGLAKTQYF. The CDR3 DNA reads TGCAGTGCTAGAGGGGCAGGGGGCTTAGCAAAGACCCAGTACTTC.

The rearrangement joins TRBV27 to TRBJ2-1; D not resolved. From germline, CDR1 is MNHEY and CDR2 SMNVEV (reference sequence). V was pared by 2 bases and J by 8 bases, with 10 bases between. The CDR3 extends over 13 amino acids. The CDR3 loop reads CASSLITVDEQFF. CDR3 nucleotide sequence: TGTGCCAGCAGTTTAATCACAGTCGATGAGCAGTTCTTC.

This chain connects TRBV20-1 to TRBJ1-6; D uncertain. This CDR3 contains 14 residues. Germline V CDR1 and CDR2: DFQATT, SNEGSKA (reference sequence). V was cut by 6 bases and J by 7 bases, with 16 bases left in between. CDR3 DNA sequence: TGCAGTGCCTCGACCATATCGGGGAATTCACCCCTCCACTTT. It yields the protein CSASTISGNSPLHF.

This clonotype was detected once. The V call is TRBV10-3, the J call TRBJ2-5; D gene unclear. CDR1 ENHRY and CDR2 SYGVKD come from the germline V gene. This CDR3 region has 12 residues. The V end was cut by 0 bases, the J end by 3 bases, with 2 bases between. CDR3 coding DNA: TGTGCCATCAGTGAGTCGGAAGAGACCCAGTACTTC. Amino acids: CAISESEETQYF.

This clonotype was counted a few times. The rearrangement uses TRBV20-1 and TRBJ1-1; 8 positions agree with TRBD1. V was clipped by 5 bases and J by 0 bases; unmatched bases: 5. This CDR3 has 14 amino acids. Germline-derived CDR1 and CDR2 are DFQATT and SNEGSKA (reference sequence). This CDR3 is CSASETGVNTEAFF. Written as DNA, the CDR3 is TGCAGTGCTTCCGAGACAGGGGTGAACACTGAAGCTTTCTTT.

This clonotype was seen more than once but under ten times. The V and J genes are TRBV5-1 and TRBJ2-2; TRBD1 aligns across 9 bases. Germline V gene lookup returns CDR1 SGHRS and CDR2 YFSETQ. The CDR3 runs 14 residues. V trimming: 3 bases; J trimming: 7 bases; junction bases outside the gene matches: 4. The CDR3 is CASSSGQGNGELFF. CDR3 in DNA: TGCGCCAGCAGCTCCGGACAGGGGAACGGGGAGCTGTTTTTT. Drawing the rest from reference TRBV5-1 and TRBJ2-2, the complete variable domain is KAGVTQTPRYLIKTRGQQVTLSCSPISGHRSVSWYQQTPGQGLQFLFEYFSETQRNKGNFPGRFSGRQFSNSRSEMNVSTLELGDSALYLCASSSGQGNGELFFGEGSRLTVL.

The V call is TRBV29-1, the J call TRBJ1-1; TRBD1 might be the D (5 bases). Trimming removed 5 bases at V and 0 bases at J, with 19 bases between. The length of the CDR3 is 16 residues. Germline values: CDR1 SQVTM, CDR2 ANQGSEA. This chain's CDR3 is CSVTQRRDGMNTEAFF. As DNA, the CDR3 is TGCAGCGTTACCCAAAGGAGGGACGGGATGAACACTGAAGCTTTCTTT. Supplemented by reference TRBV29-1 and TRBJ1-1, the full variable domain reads SAVISQKPSRDICQRGTSLTIQCQVDSQVTMMFWYRQQPGQSLTLIATANQGSEATYESGFVIDKFPISRPNLTFSTLTVSNMSPEDSSIYLCSVTQRRDGMNTEAFFGQGTRLTVV.

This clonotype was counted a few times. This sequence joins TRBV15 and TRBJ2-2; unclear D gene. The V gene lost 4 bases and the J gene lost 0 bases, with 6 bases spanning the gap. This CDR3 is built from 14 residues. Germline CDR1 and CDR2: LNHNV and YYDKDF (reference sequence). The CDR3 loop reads CATSTLSNTGELFF. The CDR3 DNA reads TGTGCCACCAGCACCCTCTCGAACACCGGGGAGCTGTTTTTT.

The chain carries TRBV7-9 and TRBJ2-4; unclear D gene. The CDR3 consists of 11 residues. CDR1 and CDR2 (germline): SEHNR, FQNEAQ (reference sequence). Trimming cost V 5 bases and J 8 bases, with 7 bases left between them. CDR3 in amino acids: CASSPIYIQYF. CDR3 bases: TGTGCCAGCAGCCCCATCTACATTCAGTACTTC.

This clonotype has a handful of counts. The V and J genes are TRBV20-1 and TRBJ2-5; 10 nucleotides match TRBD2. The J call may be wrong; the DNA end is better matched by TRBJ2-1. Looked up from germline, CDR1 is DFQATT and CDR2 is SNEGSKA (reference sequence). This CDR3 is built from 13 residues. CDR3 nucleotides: TGCAGTGCTAGAGGCAGCGGGGGGGCAAAGCAGTTCTTC. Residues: CSARGSGGAKQFF.

The CDR3 DNA reads as TGCAGTGCCGAAAGGGTGACGTTTAACAATGAGCAGTTCTTC. Residues: CSAERVTFNNEQFF. The rearrangement uses TRBV20-1 and TRBJ2-1; D not resolved. CDR3 length: 14 amino acids. Trimming shortened V by 6 bases and J by 5 bases, and 17 bases separated the two germline ends. Germline V CDR1 and CDR2: DFQATT, SNEGSKA (reference sequence).

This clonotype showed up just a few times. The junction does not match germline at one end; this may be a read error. DNA for the CDR3: TGCGCCAGCTCATCAAATCAGGGATCTGGGAACACTGAAGCTTTCTTT. Translated, it gives CASSSNQGSGNTEAFF. This chain connects TRBV18 to TRBJ1-1; tentative D call: TRBD1 (5 bases). The CDR3 contains 16 residues. CDR1 KGHSH and CDR2 LQKENI come from the germline V gene.

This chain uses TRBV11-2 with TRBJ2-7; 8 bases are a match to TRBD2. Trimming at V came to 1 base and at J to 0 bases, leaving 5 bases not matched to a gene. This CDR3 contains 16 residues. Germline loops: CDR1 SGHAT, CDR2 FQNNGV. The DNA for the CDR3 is TGTGCCAGCAGCTTAGTCGGGGGGGGGAGCTCCTACGAGCAGTACTTC. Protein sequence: CASSLVGGGSSYEQYF.

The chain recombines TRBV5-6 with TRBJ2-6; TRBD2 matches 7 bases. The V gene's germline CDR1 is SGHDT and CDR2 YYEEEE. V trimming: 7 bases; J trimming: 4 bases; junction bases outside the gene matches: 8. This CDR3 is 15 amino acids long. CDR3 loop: CASHTGGSGANVLTF. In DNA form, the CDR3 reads TGTGCCAGCCACACGGGGGGTTCAGGGGCCAACGTCCTGACTTTC.

The CDR3 sequence is CASSLLDRGVYGYTF. The DNA of the CDR3 is TGTGCCAGCAGCTTATTGGACAGGGGGGTCTATGGCTACACCTTC. The V and J genes are TRBV5-5 and TRBJ1-2, with 10 bases that match TRBD1. Germline V gene sequence: CDR1 SGHKS, CDR2 YYEKEE (reference sequence). With V trimmed by 2 bases and J by 4 bases, 5 bases remained unmatched. The CDR3 length is 15 residues. The full variable domain, its missing parts supplied by reference TRBV5-5 and TRBJ1-2, is DAGVTQSPTHLIKTRGQQVTLRCSPISGHKSVSWYQQVLGQGPQFIFQYYEKEERGRGNFPDRFSARQFPNYSSELNVNALLLGDSALYLCASSLLDRGVYGYTFGSGTRLTVV.